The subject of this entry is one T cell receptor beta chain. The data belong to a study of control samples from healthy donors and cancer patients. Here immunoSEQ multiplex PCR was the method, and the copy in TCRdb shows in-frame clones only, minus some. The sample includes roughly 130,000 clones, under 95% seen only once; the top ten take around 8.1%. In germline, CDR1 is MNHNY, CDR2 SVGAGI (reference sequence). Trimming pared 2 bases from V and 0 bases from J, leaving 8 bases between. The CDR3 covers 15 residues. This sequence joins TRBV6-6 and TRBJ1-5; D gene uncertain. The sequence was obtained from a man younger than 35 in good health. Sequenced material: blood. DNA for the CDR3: TGTGCCAGCAGTTACCTGCTGAATAGCAATCAGCCCCAGCATTTT. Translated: CASSYLLNSNQPQHF.